A selection of T cell receptor beta chains follows, all from one sample in a study of OX40 agonist ivuxolimab in advanced cancers. Profiling relied on immunoSEQ multiplex PCR, and the TCRdb table lists in-frame clones only, not all of them. This sample has around 83,000 clones, with 91% found just once. Material: CD4+ or CD8+ T cells sorted from blood, obtained in a trial of the OX40 agonist ivuxolimab. These receptors were obtained from an adult with an advanced solid tumor such as melanoma, head and neck, liver or kidney cancer. Both conserved end residues are trimmed from each CDR3. Expanded clones are given a class, and other clones once, few, many or no size at all.

J | V | size | CDR3
TRBJ1-1 | TRBV29-1 | . | SVGGQSNTEAF
TRBJ2-3 | TRBV7-9 | . | ASSLLVFVDGGDTQY
TRBJ2-7 | TRBV20-1 | . | SVGGLDEQY
TRBJ2-5 | TRBV5-6 | . | ASSFAGVETQY
TRBJ1-1 | TRBV19 | . | ASSILPENTEAF
TRBJ2-2 | TRBV7-3 | . | ASSPGTMNTGELF
TRBJ1-2 | TRBV29-1 | . | SVGPTVGYT
TRBJ2-7 | TRBV14 | . | ASSQDRWTGKNEQY
TRBJ2-7 | TRBV19 | . | ASSELAGGGEQY
TRBJ2-3 | TRBV21-1 | . | ASSPGGASTDTQY
TRBJ2-2 | TRBV6-5 | . | ASRPGLYNGELF
TRBJ1-2 | TRBV21-1 | once | ASSKEKVRLPGPNRADYGYT
TRBJ2-5 | TRBV27 | . | ASSLTGTRDFSYQETQY
TRBJ1-4 | TRBV5-1 | . | ASSPKGGPNEKLF
TRBJ2-2 | TRBV19 | once | ASSREIAGGRTGELF
TRBJ1-3 | TRBV6-5 | . | ASRATGGSGNTIY
TRBJ1-5 | TRBV2 | few | ASSGINQPQH
TRBJ2-7 | TRBV11-2 | . | ASSSRTFSYEQY
TRBJ2-2 | TRBV18 | . | ASSPRLAGGSGGELF
TRBJ1-1 | TRBV7-2 | . | ASSLGSMNTEAF
TRBJ2-2 | TRBV5-4 | . | ASSLGLAGNTGELF
TRBJ1-3 | TRBV5-1 | . | ASSLAGYGNTIY
. | TRBV28 | once | ASTKRASSYEQY
TRBJ2-7 | TRBV6-5 | . | ASSYNTPYEQY
TRBJ2-7 | TRBV11-2 | . | ASSISTGGSEQY
TRBJ2-1 | TRBV14 | . | ASSPGLAGVRSEQF
TRBJ2-2 | TRBV5-1 | . | ASSSLAGEVPGELF
TRBJ2-5 | TRBV5-8 | . | ASSWASGRETQY
TRBJ2-1 | TRBV29-1 | . | SVETSGSYNEQF
TRBJ2-2 | TRBV27 | . | ASSPFRNGAGELF
TRBJ2-3 | TRBV5-1 | . | ASSTVGSKLDTQY
TRBJ2-2 | TRBV4-2 | . | ASSRDRGITGELF
TRBJ2-7 | TRBV10-3 | once | AISEVNGRYEQY
TRBJ2-1 | TRBV5-1 | . | ASSWGVETEQF
TRBJ2-1 | TRBV11-3 | . | ASSPGGGNEQF
TRBJ2-1 | TRBV4-3 | . | ASSQGGPRGDEQF
TRBJ2-7 | TRBV18 | . | ASSPRTSEPYEQY
TRBJ1-5 | TRBV5-8 | . | ASSLGSTWNQPQH
TRBJ1-4 | TRBV30 | . | AWRHPGHSATNEKLF
TRBJ2-1 | TRBV6-5 | . | ASRVAAYNEQF
TRBJ2-1 | TRBV14 | . | ASSRLAGGVHNEQF
TRBJ2-2 | TRBV7-2 | . | ASSFQGGGELF
TRBJ2-1 | TRBV5-4 | . | ASSLDRGVARGTSYNEQF
TRBJ1-5 | TRBV2 | few | ASSEARASNQPQH
TRBJ2-7 | TRBV7-3 | . | ASSPGGNEQY
TRBJ2-7 | TRBV6-1 | . | ASSDQRYEQY
TRBJ1-5 | TRBV19 | . | ASSIGTGPQH
TRBJ2-3 | TRBV18 | . | ASSPRQGALLSTDTQY
TRBJ1-1 | TRBV4-1 | . | ASSPNTGFLTEAF
TRBJ2-7 | TRBV29-1 | . | SVDFRGTRGTGAYEQY
TRBJ2-7 | TRBV29-1 | . | SVETDRNYEQY
TRBJ2-2 | TRBV5-4 | . | ASSPNAGTSGRAGELF
TRBJ1-1 | TRBV28 | . | ASSSTSGTGKTEAF
TRBJ2-7 | TRBV6-4 | . | ASSQGTGASLREQY